A selection of T cell receptor beta chains follows, all from one sample in a study of T cells expressing NK-cell markers. TCRdb reanalyzed the 5' RACE reads and collapses them to one entry per CDR3 protein, without DNA. Its clone listing holds 400,000 or so distinct CDR3 sequences. Specimen: blood T cells: a sorted CD56 or NKG2C T cell subset, CD4+ or CD8+ T cells, or bulk PBMC T cells (not recorded which). These receptors came from a woman in her forties or fifties in good health. CDR3s include the opening cysteine and the closing phenylalanine or tryptophan. The order of the fields is J gene, V gene, CDR3 protein.

>TRBJ1-5|TRBV5-5
CASSLDGAWTQPQHF
>TRBJ2-1|TRBV6-5
CASSYSGRESEQFF
>TRBJ1-2|TRBV10-2
CASSVPAENYGYTF
>TRBJ1-1|TRBV7-2
CASSLDGSSYTEAFF
>TRBJ2-1|TRBV23-1
CASIPGAEGSYNEQFF
>TRBJ1-4|TRBV6-6
CASSYAPGEKNEKLFF
>TRBJ1-1|TRBV6-1
CASSEVYAVGEAFF
>TRBJ1-1|TRBV15
CATSMIENTEAFF
>TRBJ2-1|TRBV24-1
CATSGQDYNEQFF
>TRBJ2-2|TRBV6-5
CASSYSKGVHGELFF
>TRBJ2-1|TRBV27
CASSLPGTGAYNEQFF
>TRBJ1-4|TRBV7-9
CASSYSGATNEKLFF
>TRBJ1-1|TRBV29-1
CSGLKQTTEAFF
>TRBJ1-4|TRBV5-6
CASKPGQGVGKLFF
>TRBJ2-5|TRBV5-1
CASSLEGLGPETQYF
>TRBJ1-1|TRBV11-2
CASSWLKGALNTEAFF
>TRBJ1-2|TRBV29-1
CSVESHVGGYTF
>TRBJ2-3|TRBV24-1
CATSDSSLQGYTQYF
>TRBJ2-1|TRBV20-1
CSAATSGLARFF
>TRBJ2-5|TRBV6-5
CASRGLAGLRQETQYF
>TRBJ2-2|TRBV5-1
CASSTPYSGELFF
>TRBJ2-1|TRBV12-3/TRBV12-4
CASSPRTSAPQGEQFF
>TRBJ2-5|TRBV7-2
CASSFAGPETQYF
>TRBJ2-5|TRBV6-5
CASSHLGQVPETQYF
>TRBJ2-3|TRBV5-1
CASSALTSGRAADTQYF
>TRBJ2-7|TRBV5-5
CASSPSGTSVDEQYF
>TRBJ2-5|TRBV14
CASSHRGLSQETQYF
>TRBJ2-5|TRBV5-6
CASSFGFRGGQETQYF
>TRBJ2-6|TRBV6-5
CASSLVRSGANVLTF
>TRBJ1-2|TRBV9
CASSVGQGKYGYTF
>TRBJ2-7|TRBV27
CASSLSGSLSYEQYF
>TRBJ1-5|TRBV5-1
CASSPRGVVDGNQPQHF
>TRBJ2-5|TRBV30
CAYQGADLQETQYF
>TRBJ2-1|TRBV5-1
CASSAEGNEQFF
>TRBJ1-1|TRBV25-1
CASLDRGETEAFF
>TRBJ2-2|TRBV7-9
CASMGTSLTGELFF
>TRBJ2-3|TRBV4-1
CASSHWTGGSDTQYF
>TRBJ2-5|TRBV21-1
CASSKGVDSYKETQYF
>TRBJ2-5|TRBV30
CAWSRGIEETQYF
>TRBJ1-1|TRBV5-1
CASRRGANTEAFF
>TRBJ2-3|TRBV15
CATSRGPGGRDTQYF
>TRBJ1-2|TRBV19
CASSIGRGTANYGYTF
>TRBJ2-6|TRBV9
CASSVALGANVLTF
>TRBJ2-3|TRBV7-9
CAIGPLARSTDTQYF
>TRBJ2-5|TRBV29-1
CSASGAKRTQYF
>TRBJ2-7|TRBV5-1
CASSFDGNYEQYF
>TRBJ2-1|TRBV6-4
CASSDSNSESSYNEQFF
>TRBJ1-1|TRBV4-1
CASSQSLLRDRVNTEAFF
>TRBJ2-3|TRBV18
CASRMGTDTQYF
>TRBJ2-3|TRBV20-1
CSAPWMGTQYF
>TRBJ1-6|TRBV29-1
CSVAARMNSPLHF
>TRBJ2-1|TRBV7-2
CASSRDTGKVNEQFF
>TRBJ2-4|TRBV7-2
CASSPRAKNIQYF
>TRBJ2-1|TRBV6-4
CASSVRTSGSYNEQFF
>TRBJ2-1|TRBV20-1
CSAKTAEGSYNEQFF